Each of the 28 T cell receptor beta chains below was sequenced from the same sample in a study of cytomegalovirus exposure and HLA in healthy donors. The PCR made use of 60 Vbeta and 13 Jbeta primers. Repertoires were generated with immunoSEQ multiplex PCR, while TCRdb's copy carries only in-frame clones and drops some. This sample has 95,000 to 120,000 clones, with roughly four fifths found just once. The specimen was PBMCs. All receptors derive from a woman younger than 30 in good health and CMV-seronegative.

The DNA for the CDR3 is TGTGCCAGCACCCTGGACAGGGCAGATACGCAGTATTTT. The encoded protein is CASTLDRADTQYF. This sequence joins TRBV6-1 and TRBJ2-3, with 8 nucleotides matching TRBD1. Germline V CDR1 and CDR2: MNHNS, SASEGT. With V trimmed by 7 bases and J by 4 bases, 4 bases remained unmatched. The CDR3 loop spans 13 amino acids.

This chain joins TRBV5-6 and TRBJ2-7; 8 bases agree with TRBD2. Germline V gene sequence: CDR1 SGHDT, CDR2 YYEEEE. This CDR3 has 17 amino acids. V lost 3 bases to trimming and J lost 1 base; unmatched junction nucleotides: 12. CDR3 amino acids: CASSSPLGSGASYEQYF. The CDR3 region has the DNA TGTGCCAGCAGCTCTCCCCTGGGTAGCGGGGCTTCCTACGAGCAGTACTTC.

The V call is TRBV2, the J call TRBJ2-6; 7 bases map to TRBD2. The CDR3 has 18 amino acids. Trimming cost V 7 bases and J 0 bases; bases outside gene matches: 12. In germline, CDR1 is SNHLY, CDR2 FYNNEI. The CDR3 sequence: CASKGIGGTPSGANVLTF. CDR3 sequence (DNA): TGTGCCAGCAAAGGGATCGGGGGGACTCCCTCTGGGGCCAACGTCCTGACTTTC.

The table lists this clone with a few counts. The J gene is TRBJ2-3, the V gene TRBV29-1; 12 bases align to TRBD1. The germline V gene encodes CDR1 SQVTM and CDR2 ANQGSEA. CDR3 length: 15 amino acids. The V and J ends lost 8 bases and 4 bases, in that order; junction bases with no gene match: 10. For the CDR3, the DNA is TGCAGCATGCTAAGCGGGACAGGGGGCGCAGATACGCAGTATTTT. The encoded protein is CSMLSGTGGADTQYF.

V and J are TRBV7-9 and TRBJ1-1, with 8 bases that match TRBD1. V trimming: 3 bases; J trimming: 1 base; junction bases outside the gene matches: 1. Germline lookup yields CDR1 SEHNR and CDR2 FQNEAQ (reference sequence). The CDR3 totals 14 residues. CDR3: CASSLGQANTEAFF. CDR3 DNA: TGTGCCAGCAGCTTGGGACAGGCGAACACTGAAGCTTTCTTT.

The chain combines TRBV6-1 with TRBJ1-4; tentatively, D is TRBD1 (6 bases). Trimming took 5 bases from V and 7 from J, leaving 11 bases between them. There are 13 residues in the CDR3. Germline V gene sequence: CDR1 MNHNS, CDR2 SASEGT. Written as DNA, the CDR3 is TGTGCCAGCAGTTCAGGGGCGGGTGAAAAACTGTTTTTT. It translates to CASSSGAGEKLFF.

V usage is TRBV19 and J usage is TRBJ2-3; maybe TRBD2 (6 bases). CDR3 length: 14 amino acids. Germline V CDR1 and CDR2: LNHDA, SQIVND (reference sequence). Trimming removed 6 bases from V and 0 bases from J, with 10 bases in between. The CDR3 DNA sequence: TGTGCCAGTAGGCCCAGCGGGAGCACAGATACGCAGTATTTT. This encodes CASRPSGSTDTQYF. The full variable domain, its missing parts supplied by reference TRBV19 and TRBJ2-3, is DGGITQSPKYLFRKEGQNVTLSCEQNLNHDAMYWYRQDPGQGLRLIYYSQIVNDFQKGDIAEGYSVSREKKESFPLTVTSAQKNPTAFYLCASRPSGSTDTQYFGPGTRLTVL.

The rearrangement uses TRBV6-5 and TRBJ1-1, with 7 bases identical to TRBD1. V shed 1 base and J 10 bases; nucleotides not matched to a gene: 9. The germline V gene has CDR1 MNHEY and CDR2 SVGAGI. The CDR3 runs to 14 residues. CDR3 sequence: CASSYFQGTAGAFF. CDR3 bases: TGTGCCAGCAGTTACTTCCAAGGGACAGCCGGAGCTTTCTTT.

Remarks on this clone: The CDR3 ends on some other residue instead of the conserved phenylalanine or tryptophan, so this is likely a read error. The rearrangement links TRBV6-5 to TRBJ1-1; 7 bases align to TRBD1. The CDR3 loop spans 14 amino acids. J gave up 3 bases and V 6 bases, and 7 bases lay outside the gene matches. Germline CDR1 is MNHEY and CDR2 is SVGAGI. The CDR3 sequence is CASSIRGTDTEAFL. The CDR3 DNA sequence: TGTGCCAGCAGCATACGTGGGACAGACACTGAAGCTTTCCTT.

The chain couples TRBV28 to TRBJ1-5; no definite D call. Trimming removed 10 bases from V and 2 bases from J, with 6 bases in between. Germline V gene sequence: CDR1 MDHEN, CDR2 SYDVKM. The CDR3 is 11 amino acids. The CDR3 region has the DNA TGTGCCACCTCGGGCAATCAGCCCCAGCATTTT. Translation gives CATSGNQPQHF.

The chain combines TRBV12-5 with TRBJ1-1, with D unresolved. This CDR3 is 14 amino acids long. Trimming took 3 bases from V and 1 from J, leaving 9 bases between them. Germline CDR1 is LGHNT and CDR2 is FRNRAP. Here the CDR3 reads CASGFGLPNTEAFF. CDR3 sequence (DNA): TGTGCTAGTGGTTTTGGGCTTCCGAACACTGAAGCTTTCTTT.

V and J are TRBV11-2 and TRBJ2-7; possibly TRBD2 for D (6 bases). V shed 5 bases and J shed 1 base, with 18 bases lying between them. The CDR3 covers 16 residues. Germline CDR1 reads SGHAT; CDR2 reads FQNNGV. The CDR3 region is CASSLRHGDWSYEQYF. The CDR3 DNA reads TGTGCCAGCAGCCTACGCCACGGGGACTGGTCCTACGAGCAGTACTTC.

The rearrangement uses TRBV4-1 and TRBJ2-1, with a weak D call TRBD1 (5 bases). From germline, CDR1 is MGHRA and CDR2 YSYEKL. The CDR3 covers 13 residues. V dropped 0 bases and J dropped 7 bases, with 7 bases sitting between them. In nucleotides, the CDR3 is TGCGCCAGCAGCCAAGAGACAGAGAATGAGCAGTTCTTC. Its protein is CASSQETENEQFF.

This sequence joins TRBV10-2 and TRBJ1-5; TRBD1 matches 7 bases. The germline V gene encodes CDR1 WSHSY and CDR2 SAAADI. The CDR3 totals 13 residues. J was trimmed by 4 bases and V by 8 bases; bases with no gene match: 5. CDR3: CASGTGANQPQHF. CDR3 coding DNA: TGCGCCAGCGGAACAGGGGCAAATCAGCCCCAGCATTTT.

The rearrangement uses TRBV14 and TRBJ2-3; 10 nucleotides agree with TRBD2. J was trimmed by 4 bases and V by 0 bases; bases with no gene match: 7. The germline CDR1 and CDR2 sequences are SGHDN and FVKESK. The CDR3 has 17 amino acids. As DNA, the CDR3 is TGTGCCAGCAGCCAAGAAGTGGCTAGCGGGAGCTCAGATACGCAGTATTTT. Amino acids: CASSQEVASGSSDTQYF.

The chain carries TRBV10-1 and TRBJ2-3; TRBD1 might be the D (6 bases). This CDR3 comprises 15 residues. Trimming removed 3 bases from V and 2 bases from J, with 12 bases in between. Germline V lookup: CDR1 WNHNN, CDR2 SYGVQD (reference sequence). DNA of the CDR3: TGCGCCAGCAGTGATAGCAGGGGTGACACAGATACGCAGTATTTT. Its protein product is CASSDSRGDTDTQYF.

This clone came up once. CDR3 region: CASSLGTGGVDGYTF. In nucleotides, the CDR3 is TGCGCCAGCAGCCTGGGGACAGGGGGAGTCGATGGCTACACCTTC. The chain links TRBV5-1 to TRBJ1-2; 11 nucleotides align to TRBD1. Germline V lookup: CDR1 SGHRS, CDR2 YFSETQ. The CDR3 has 15 amino acids. Trimming removed 4 bases from V and 6 bases from J; junction bases left unmatched: 8.

The J gene is TRBJ2-1, the V gene TRBV6-6; D is ambiguous. V was pared by 3 bases and J by 10 bases, with 10 bases between. From germline, CDR1 is MNHNY and CDR2 SVGAGI (reference sequence). The CDR3 runs 12 residues. CDR3 sequence reads: CASSYSSVEQFF. CDR3 nucleotides: TGTGCCAGCAGTTATTCTTCCGTGGAGCAGTTCTTC.

The chain employs TRBV27 and TRBJ1-3; D unresolved. CDR1 is MNHEY, CDR2 SMNVEV, per germline (reference sequence). The length of the CDR3 is 15 residues. Trimming took off 3 bases at V and 3 bases at J, with 12 bases between the two ends. The CDR3 DNA is TGTGCCAGCAGTTTGCGGGTAGGGAGTGGAAACACCATATATTTT. Translating gives CASSLRVGSGNTIYF.

This clone occurred a few times. The chain carries TRBV4-1 and TRBJ1-4; D call uncertain. Trimming took off 1 base at V and 8 bases at J, with 5 bases between the two ends. The CDR3 runs to 12 residues. Germline CDR1 and CDR2: MGHRA and YSYEKL. The CDR3 region is CASSQVLEKLFF. The CDR3 DNA reads as TGCGCCAGCAGCCAAGTTTTAGAAAAACTGTTTTTT.

V is TRBV7-2 and J is TRBJ1-2; perhaps TRBD1 as D (6 bases). This CDR3 has 17 residues. Germline CDR1 SGHTA, CDR2 FQGNSA. Trimming took 2 bases from V and 3 from J, leaving 19 bases between them. The CDR3 here is CASSLSLQGALDYGYTF. The CDR3 DNA is TGTGCCAGCAGCTTATCATTACAGGGAGCGCTGGACTATGGCTACACCTTC.

The rearrangement uses TRBV7-2 and TRBJ1-2, with TRBD1 identical over 8 bases. CDR1 is SGHTA, CDR2 FQGNSA, per germline. V was pared by 5 bases and J by 7 bases, with 6 bases of the junction left unmatched. There are 13 residues in the CDR3. For the CDR3, the DNA is TGTGCCAGCAGCCCCCGGACAGGGATTGGCTACACCTTC. This sequence encodes CASSPRTGIGYTF.

The chain carries TRBV7-2 and TRBJ1-5; TRBD1 aligns across 7 bases. Germline CDR1 is SGHTA and CDR2 is FQGNSA. Trimming cost V 2 bases and J 6 bases; bases outside gene matches: 4. The CDR3 runs 14 residues. The CDR3 loop reads CASSLKGGGQPQHF. The CDR3 DNA reads TGTGCCAGCAGCTTAAAAGGGGGCGGTCAGCCCCAGCATTTT. The variable domain in full, completed from reference TRBV7-2 and TRBJ1-5, reads GAGVSQSPSNKVTEKGKDVELRCDPISGHTALYWYRQSLGQGLEFLIYFQGNSAPDKSGLPSDRFSAERTGGSVSTLTIQRTQQEDSAVYLCASSLKGGGQPQHFGDGTRLSIL.

The chain recombines TRBV4-2 with TRBJ2-3; possibly TRBD2 for D (5 bases). The CDR3 loop spans 15 amino acids. Trimming removed 2 bases from V and 4 bases from J, with 13 bases in between. CDR1 is LGHNA and CDR2 is YNFKEQ in the germline V gene. The CDR3 region has the DNA TGTGCCAGCAGCCAACAAGCGGACTCCCCAGATACGCAGTATTTT. Translated: CASSQQADSPDTQYF.

The chain has TRBV6-6 and TRBJ1-1, with D possibly TRBD1 on 6 matching bases. The CDR3 sequence is 15 residues long. V lost 2 bases and J lost 0, with 10 bases in between. The germline V gene has CDR1 MNHNY and CDR2 SVGAGI (reference sequence). CDR3 coding DNA: TGTGCCAGCAGTTACCGACAGGAGATGAACACTGAAGCTTTCTTT. It translates to CASSYRQEMNTEAFF.

This clone has a handful of counts. The V call is TRBV4-1, the J call TRBJ2-7, with D perhaps TRBD1 (6 bases). V was pared by 2 bases and J by 2 bases, with 19 bases between. Germline lookup yields CDR1 MGHRA and CDR2 YSYEKL. The CDR3 consists of 17 residues. CDR3 sequence (DNA): TGCGCCAGCAGCCAAACACCAACGACAGGACCCACCTACGAGCAGTACGTC. Protein sequence: CASSQTPTTGPTYEQYV.

The CDR3 is CASSPETGIGGEAFF. The CDR3 DNA sequence: TGCGCCAGCAGCCCTGAAACAGGGATAGGGGGAGAAGCTTTCTTT. The rearrangement uses TRBV4-1 and TRBJ1-1; weak D call: TRBD1 (6 bases). This CDR3 spans 15 amino acids. CDR1 and CDR2 from the germline V gene are MGHRA and YSYEKL. V was trimmed by 4 bases and J by 8 bases, leaving 20 bases between them.

This clone appeared a few times. This sequence joins TRBV4-3 and TRBJ1-1, with 7 bases that match TRBD1. The CDR3 is 13 residues long. Germline CDR1 and CDR2: LGHNA and YSLEER. V was pared by 2 bases and J by 9 bases, with 6 bases of the junction left unmatched. CDR3 in DNA: TGCGCCAGCAGCCAATTCACAGGGGACCAAGCTTTCTTT. It specifies CASSQFTGDQAFF.